This TCR beta chain was recorded in a study of T cells after posttransplantation cyclophosphamide. Sequenced by immunoSEQ multiplex PCR; TCRdb stores in-frame clones only, minus some. The data hold 21,000 or so clones, with about 86% observed a single time. Controls had myeloablative marrow grafts with methotrexate and calcineurin inhibitor, sampled at 1 year. The CDR3 loop spans 13 amino acids. V was shortened by 3 bases and J by 8 bases, with 13 bases between the two germline ends. Germline lookup yields CDR1 LNHDA and CDR2 SQIVND (reference sequence). The V and J genes are TRBV19 and TRBJ1-2, with D possibly matching TRBD1 (5 bases). The TCR was taken from a female patient in her 30s who received an allogeneic stem cell transplant from an unrelated donor, was CMV-positive, and had acute and chronic GVHD. Some T cells here may be from the graft donor. The material was PBMCs, obtained around 350 days after allogeneic stem cell transplant with calcineurin inhibitor and methotrexate. The DNA of the CDR3 is TGTGCCAGTAGTATGGTGACAGCGCGGGGCTACACCTTC. This translates into CASSMVTARGYTF.